This TCR beta chain comes out of a study of blood T cell repertoires in COVID-19 (dated by TCRdb to 2019 to 2021). For the study in its entirety: Samples covering the acute and convalescent phases of COVID-19 were provided by collaborators in the United States, Italy and Spain. The material from the prospective study consisted of cDNA or gDNA derived from T cells, B-cell-depleted T cells, or PBMCs. A freely available public database, intended as a resource for researchers studying the immune response to SARS-CoV-2, is where the repertoires were released. Subjects who had been exposed to COVID-19, were actively infected with it, or had recovered from it provided the deeply sampled blood TCRbeta repertoires that made up the dataset. Where HLA class I and class II types were available, the types were taken from metadata supplied by the sample provider, not from assay-based typing. Sample metadata almost always included a de-identified subject ID, COVID-19 status, age in years and sex. Samples were obtained from the ongoing ImmuneRACE study (first 160 participants) and from approximately 1,200 subjects provided by 6 global collaborators. Beyond this particular receptor, the publication reports: The amount of clinical and demographic metadata varied by source and participant and was provided uncurated.

This clone was picked up one time. Its antigen has not been determined. No base qualities exist here, and no much larger clone lies one base off it. Participants in the prospective study were enrolled through a virtual design, were aged roughly 18 to 95 years, and lived in roughly 24 United States geographic areas. In the prospective study, participants were assigned to cohorts based on the clinical history participants reported in a screening survey and a study questionnaire. In the prospective study, mobile phlebotomists collected whole blood, serum and a nasopharyngeal or oropharyngeal swab from each participant. Prospective study participants could optionally give additional blood draws and questionnaires over an approximately 2-month period. Before DNA extraction, blood samples from the prospective study were shipped at room temperature or frozen. V is pared back by 3 bases and J by 0 bases, with 12 bases lying between the germline termini. The CDR3 goes from the cysteine to the phenylalanine over 16 residues. Left in the record is the CDR3 DNA by itself, 48 bases read in frame from the first base. CDR1 is given as SGHAT and CDR2 as FQNNGV, both from the germline V gene.

TCRbeta CDR3 regions were amplified from genomic DNA using the immunoSEQ Assay, a bias-controlled multiplex PCR. On the study's bioinformatics: The number of nucleated cells in each sample was estimated from the amplification of reference gene primers within the assay. To quantify the absolute abundance of each unique TCRbeta CDR3 rearrangement, sequence reads were collapsed and filtered. For each sample, productive Simpson clonality was calculated as the square root of Simpson's diversity index over productive rearrangements. TCRdb mirrors the immuneACCESS table, restricted to in-frame sequences. Some clones are absent from its copies; in checked studies, under half trace to an unresolved V gene, and the reason for the others is unknown. The V and J calls and clone size were taken over from that table, and D and trimming were inferred from the DNA. The sample table lists 220,000 or so clones, approximately 90% of them with a count of one. In total, the top ten clones hold approximately 3.8% of the sample.

The receptor comes from a woman between 18 and 30 years old in a cohort exposed to, infected with or recovered from COVID-19 (not recorded which). Sequences were obtained from PBMCs or T cells enriched from blood (not recorded which). Here the chain combines TRBV11-2 and TRBJ2-1; TRBD2 is a possible D gene, resting on 6 matching bases. CDR3 region: CASSFLANSSYNEQFF. The nucleotide sequence is TGTGCCAGCAGCTTTCTAGCGAACAGCTCCTACAATGAGCAGTTCTTC. Full variable domain (CDR3 extended with the reference TRBV11-2 and TRBJ2-1 proteins): EAGVAQSPRYKIIEKRQSVAFWCNPISGHATLYWYQQILGQGPKLLIQFQNNGVVDDSQLPKDRFSAERLKGVDSTLKIQPAKLEDSAVYLCASSFLANSSYNEQFFGPGTRLTVL.